The 22 T cell receptor beta chains in this list originate from one sample, sequenced in a study of T cell responses to AZD1222 COVID-19 vaccine (dated by TCRdb to the early 2020s). The time point tag for this specimen amounts to: baseline before first vaccination. Library creation used the immunoSEQ multiplex PCR assay. TCRdb's version of the immuneACCESS table is confined to in-frame rearrangements and falls short of the full clone set. An unresolved V gene accounts for under half of the shortfall where checked; the remainder is of unknown origin. The sample table holds some 110,000 clones, of which approximately 89% were seen once. Of the sample, around 20% is held by the ten largest clones. The specimen was peripheral blood, collected on day 0 of AZD1222 vaccination. These receptor sequences come from an adult in good health.

Details on this clone: The missing conserved phenylalanine or tryptophan at the end of this CDR3 makes a read error likely. The chain recombines TRBV5-1 with TRBJ1-6; 11 bases are shared with TRBD1. From germline, CDR1 is SGHRS and CDR2 YFSETQ. The CDR3 loop spans 15 amino acids. Germline trimming cut 1 base from V and 8 bases from J; bases unmatched to any gene: 2. CDR3 coding DNA: TGCGCCAGCAGCTTGATGGGACAGGGGGATTCACCCCTCCACCTT. Protein sequence: CASSLMGQGDSPLHL.

The chain has TRBV6-5 and TRBJ1-2, with 10 positions matching TRBD1. The CDR3 sequence is 15 residues long. V lost 6 bases to trimming and J lost 2 bases; unmatched junction nucleotides: 6. Germline CDR1 reads MNHEY; CDR2 reads SVGAGI. In DNA form, the CDR3 reads TGTGCCAGCAGAGAGGGACAGGGGCACAACTATGGCTACACCTTC. Its protein product is CASREGQGHNYGYTF.

This sequence joins TRBV30 and TRBJ2-3; 11 bases fit TRBD2. Germline values: CDR1 GTSNPN, CDR2 SVGIG (reference sequence). J gave up 10 bases and V 0 bases, and 9 bases lay outside the gene matches. The CDR3 sequence is 15 residues long. DNA of the CDR3: TGTGCCTGGAGTGTACTAGCGGGGGACCCGGGGCCGCAGTATTTT. Its protein product is CAWSVLAGDPGPQYF.

The chain recombines TRBV19 with TRBJ2-1, with D perhaps matching TRBD2 (6 bases). There are 20 residues in the CDR3. Trimming pared 3 bases from V and 5 bases from J, leaving 29 bases between. Germline V gene lookup returns CDR1 LNHDA and CDR2 SQIVND (reference sequence). The CDR3 loop reads CASSITIRRGSGGRHNEQFF. The CDR3 DNA is TGTGCCAGTAGTATTACGATTCGGCGCGGTAGTGGGGGGAGACACAATGAGCAGTTCTTC.

CDR3 amino acids: CASSQDRGRNTGELFF. Here the CDR3 DNA reads TGCGCCAGCAGCCAAGACAGGGGGAGGAACACCGGGGAGCTGTTTTTT. The chain joins TRBV4-1 to TRBJ2-2, with 7 bases that match TRBD1. J lost 1 base, V lost 0 bases, and 2 bases had no gene match. From germline, CDR1 is MGHRA and CDR2 YSYEKL. CDR3 size: 16 residues.

This clone was seen just once. This rearrangement joins TRBV6-5 to TRBJ1-2, with TRBD1 as a possible D gene (6 bases). V was clipped by 7 bases and J by 10 bases, with 13 bases between them. Germline CDR1 reads MNHEY; CDR2 reads SVGAGI. This CDR3 has 11 amino acids. The CDR3 region is CASTEGGPYTF. The DNA of the CDR3 is TGTGCCAGCACCGAAGGGGGGCCCTACACCTTC.

This clone came up once. The rearrangement joins TRBV5-5 to TRBJ2-5; no clear D. Looked up from germline, CDR1 is SGHKS and CDR2 is YYEKEE (reference sequence). V was clipped by 0 bases and J by 5 bases, with 14 bases between them. The CDR3 spans 15 residues. CDR3 nucleotides: TGTGCCAGCAGCTTGGGAGGTTCGAGTCTGGAGACCCAGTACTTC. It encodes CASSLGGSSLETQYF.

The rearrangement uses TRBV25-1 and TRBJ1-1, with unresolved D. V lost 7 bases and J lost 1, with 13 bases in between. The CDR3 extends over 14 amino acids. CDR1 and CDR2 from the germline V gene are MGHDK and SYGVNS. CDR3 DNA: TGTGCCAGCATTGGGAAAATAGCGAACACTGAAGCTTTCTTT. Protein: CASIGKIANTEAFF.

In this sample, this clone turned up a few times. DNA of the CDR3: TGCGCCAGCAGCTTTACCCTGGGCTCCTCGGGCTATGGCTACACCTTC. It yields the protein CASSFTLGSSGYGYTF. The genes are TRBV5-1 and TRBJ1-2; D unresolved. CDR1 and CDR2 (germline): SGHRS, YFSETQ. The CDR3 is made up of 16 amino acids. V shed 2 bases and J shed 4 bases, with 18 bases lying between them.

V and J are TRBV7-3 and TRBJ2-1; the D call may be TRBD1 or TRBD2 (5 bases each). The CDR3 extends over 17 amino acids. Germline values: CDR1 SGHTA, CDR2 FQGTGA. The ends were cut back, 0 bases at V and 0 bases at J, with 12 bases in the middle. The DNA for the CDR3 is TGTGCCAGCAGCTTAACAGGTAGTGGGGGCTCCTACAATGAGCAGTTCTTC. This sequence encodes CASSLTGSGGSYNEQFF.

The genes are TRBV6-5 and TRBJ2-3; the D is unclear. V lost 0 bases to trimming and J lost 7 bases, with 14 bases between them. Germline CDR1 is MNHEY and CDR2 is SVGAGI. CDR3 length equals 15 residues. CDR3 in DNA: TGTGCCAGCAGTTACTCACGTTTATCTTTCAATACGCAGTATTTT. This translates into CASSYSRLSFNTQYF.

This rearrangement joins TRBV5-4 to TRBJ2-1; perhaps TRBD1 as D (6 bases). Germline V CDR1 and CDR2: SGHNT, YYREEE (reference sequence). Trimming pared 2 bases from V and 8 bases from J, leaving 11 bases between. The CDR3 runs 13 residues. This CDR3 reads CASSFSHRDEQFF. The DNA for the CDR3 is TGTGCCAGCAGCTTTAGTCACAGGGATGAGCAGTTCTTC. Together with reference TRBV5-4 and TRBJ2-1, the CDR3 gives the full variable domain: ETGVTQSPTHLIKTRGQQVTLRCSSQSGHNTVSWYQQALGQGPQFIFQYYREEENGRGNFPPRFSGLQFPNYSSELNVNALELDDSALYLCASSFSHRDEQFFGPGTRLTVL.

The chain uses TRBV5-1 and TRBJ1-1; 11 bases line up with TRBD1. CDR1 is SGHRS, CDR2 YFSETQ, per germline. CDR3 length: 14 residues. V lost 3 bases, J lost 5 bases, and 3 bases stayed unmatched. The CDR3 protein is CASSYGQGATEAFF. The CDR3 nucleotides read TGCGCCAGCAGCTACGGACAGGGGGCGACTGAAGCTTTCTTT.

V is TRBV24-1 and J is TRBJ2-1; 9 bases align to TRBD1. V trimming: 3 bases; J trimming: 8 bases; junction bases outside the gene matches: 4. This CDR3 is 14 amino acids long. The germline gives CDR1 KGHDR, CDR2 SFDVKD. CDR3 protein: CATSDATGGDEQFF. CDR3 sequence (DNA): TGTGCCACCAGTGATGCGACAGGGGGTGATGAGCAGTTCTTC.

V gene TRBV6-5 combines with J gene TRBJ1-1, with D unresolved. The CDR3 covers 14 residues. Germline V gene sequence: CDR1 MNHEY, CDR2 SVGAGI. The ends were cut back, 6 bases at V and 7 bases at J, with 18 bases in the middle. The CDR3 reads CASRKGSLFLEAFF. In DNA, the CDR3 is TGTGCCAGCAGGAAAGGTAGCCTGTTCCTTGAAGCTTTCTTT.

This sequence joins TRBV6-5 and TRBJ2-3; D is uncertain. V lost 7 bases and J 4 bases, leaving 18 bases between the germline ends. Germline V gene lookup returns CDR1 MNHEY and CDR2 SVGAGI. The CDR3 is 15 amino acids. CDR3 region: CASILAAFVADTQYF. CDR3 in DNA: TGTGCCAGCATTTTAGCCGCATTTGTCGCAGATACGCAGTATTTT.

To note about this clone: The CDR3 end shows no conserved phenylalanine or tryptophan, and so a read error is likely. The V gene is TRBV4-1, the J gene TRBJ1-6; the match to TRBD1 covers 8 bases. V dropped 3 bases and J dropped 7; count of bases not matched to a gene: 2. In germline, CDR1 is MGHRA, CDR2 YSYEKL. The CDR3 loop spans 14 amino acids. CDR3 sequence reads: CASSQGTGNSPLHL. CDR3 nucleotide sequence: TGCGCCAGCAGCCAGGGGACAGGAAATTCACCCCTCCACCTT.

This clone has just one count. The chain combines TRBV30 with TRBJ1-6; D unclear. Germline CDR1 is GTSNPN and CDR2 is SVGIG (reference sequence). The CDR3 totals 14 residues. Written as DNA, the CDR3 is TGTGCGCTCCGGCGCTTCGGGAACAATTCACCCCTCCACTTT. Translated: CALRRFGNNSPLHF.

The chain couples TRBV5-4 to TRBJ1-2; D unclear. Germline V gene data show CDR1 as SGHNT and CDR2 as YYREEE (reference sequence). V lost 4 bases, J lost 2 bases, and 12 bases lay in between. CDR3 length equals 14 residues. The CDR3 DNA is TGTGCCAGCAGCCTGAGGGCAATAAACTATGGCTACACCTTC. This sequence encodes CASSLRAINYGYTF.

With respect to this clone: The conserved phenylalanine or tryptophan normally closing the CDR3 is absent here, so this likely arose from a read error. The CDR3 here is CASSLSTASPLHL. In nucleotides, the CDR3 is TGTGCCAGCAGTTTATCGACAGCTTCACCCCTCCACCTT. The V gene is TRBV27, the J gene TRBJ1-6; possibly TRBD1 for D (5 bases). The CDR3 runs 13 residues. V gave up 0 bases and J gave up 9 bases, with 6 bases separating them. Per germline, CDR1 MNHEY and CDR2 SMNVEV (reference sequence).

The chain joins TRBV7-6 to TRBJ2-1, with a tentative D call TRBD2 (5 bases). V was pared by 5 bases and J by 4 bases, with 15 bases between. The CDR3 is 15 amino acids. Germline V gene lookup returns CDR1 SGHVS and CDR2 FNYEAQ. The CDR3 region is CASSRPGLSYNEQFF. The CDR3 region has the DNA TGTGCCAGCAGCCGGCCAGGACTTTCTTACAATGAGCAGTTCTTC.

This clone is medium-sized in the sample. The rearrangement joins TRBV19 to TRBJ2-7; 8 bases map to TRBD1. This CDR3 is built from 16 residues. After removal of 8 bases from V and 1 base from J, the junction contained 13 bases not matched to a gene. In germline, CDR1 is LNHDA, CDR2 SQIVND (reference sequence). CDR3: CASSKSGTGISYEQYF. CDR3 nucleotides: TGTGCCAGTTCCAAATCCGGGACAGGTATATCCTACGAGCAGTACTTC.